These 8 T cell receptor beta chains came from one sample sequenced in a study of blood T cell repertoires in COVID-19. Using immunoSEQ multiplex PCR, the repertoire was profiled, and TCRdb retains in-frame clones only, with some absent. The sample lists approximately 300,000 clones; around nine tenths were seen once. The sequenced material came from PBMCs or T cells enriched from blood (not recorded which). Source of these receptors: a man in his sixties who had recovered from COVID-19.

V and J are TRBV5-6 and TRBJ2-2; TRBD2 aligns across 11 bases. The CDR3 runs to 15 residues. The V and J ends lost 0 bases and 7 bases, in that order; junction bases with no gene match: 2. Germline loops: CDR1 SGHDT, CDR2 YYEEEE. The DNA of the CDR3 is TGTGCCAGCAGCTTGGAACTAGCGGGAGTCGGGGAGCTGTTTTTT. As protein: CASSLELAGVGELFF.

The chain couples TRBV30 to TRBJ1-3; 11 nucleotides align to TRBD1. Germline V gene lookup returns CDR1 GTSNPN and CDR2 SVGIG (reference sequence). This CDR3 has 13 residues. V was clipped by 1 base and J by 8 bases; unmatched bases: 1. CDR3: CAWSAGQGDTIYF. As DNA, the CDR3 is TGTGCCTGGAGTGCGGGACAGGGGGACACCATATATTTT.

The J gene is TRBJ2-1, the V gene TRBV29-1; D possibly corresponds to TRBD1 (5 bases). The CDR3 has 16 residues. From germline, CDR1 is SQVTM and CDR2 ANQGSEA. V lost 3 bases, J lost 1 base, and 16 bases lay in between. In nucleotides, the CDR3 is TGCAGCGTTGATGCGTTTTTTAGGGGATCCTACAATGAGCAGTTCTTC. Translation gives CSVDAFFRGSYNEQFF.

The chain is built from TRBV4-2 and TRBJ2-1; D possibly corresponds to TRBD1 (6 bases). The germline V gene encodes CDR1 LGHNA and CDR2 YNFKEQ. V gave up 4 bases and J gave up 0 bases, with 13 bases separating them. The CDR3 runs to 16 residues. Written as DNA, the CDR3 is TGTGCCAGCAGCCTGATTATGGACAGCTCCTACAATGAGCAGTTCTTC. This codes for CASSLIMDSSYNEQFF.

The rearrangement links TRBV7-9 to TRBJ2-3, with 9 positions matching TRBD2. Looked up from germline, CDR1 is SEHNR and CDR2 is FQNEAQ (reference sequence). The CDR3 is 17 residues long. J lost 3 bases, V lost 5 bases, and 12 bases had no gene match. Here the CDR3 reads CASSPVGGRARTDTQYF. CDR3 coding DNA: TGTGCCAGCAGCCCAGTGGGCGGGAGGGCTCGTACAGATACGCAGTATTTT.

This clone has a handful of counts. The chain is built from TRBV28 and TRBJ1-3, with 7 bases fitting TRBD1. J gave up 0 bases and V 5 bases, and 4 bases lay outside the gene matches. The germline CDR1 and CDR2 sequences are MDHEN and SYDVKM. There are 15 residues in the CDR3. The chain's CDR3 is CASSSSGGSGNTIYF. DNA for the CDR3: TGTGCCAGCAGTAGCTCAGGGGGCTCTGGAAACACCATATATTTT.

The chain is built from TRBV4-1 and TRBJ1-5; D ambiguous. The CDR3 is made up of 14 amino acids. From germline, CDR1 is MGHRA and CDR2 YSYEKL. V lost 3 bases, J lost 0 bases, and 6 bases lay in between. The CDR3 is CASSHPFSNQPQHF. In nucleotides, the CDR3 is TGCGCCAGCAGCCACCCATTTAGCAATCAGCCCCAGCATTTT.

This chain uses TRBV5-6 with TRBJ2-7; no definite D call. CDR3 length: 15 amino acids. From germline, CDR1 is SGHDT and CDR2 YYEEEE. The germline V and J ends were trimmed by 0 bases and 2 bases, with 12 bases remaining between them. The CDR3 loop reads CASSLVGREAYEQYF. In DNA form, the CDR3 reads TGTGCCAGCAGCTTGGTTGGCAGAGAGGCCTACGAGCAGTACTTC.